The 2 T cell receptor beta chains reported below all come from one sample, sequenced in a study of radiation and T cells in renal cell carcinoma. Described time point: blood 2 weeks post-SBRT. Described treatment: 15 Gy SBRT to primary tumor, nephrectomy 4 weeks later. Produced via immunoSEQ multiplex PCR; TCRdb's table is partial and in-frame only. The data show more than 95,000 clones, 81% seen once. This material consisted of blood, taken from a patient whose treatment included radiotherapy and nephrectomy. The source of these receptors is a man over 45 with renal cell carcinoma.

This chain uses TRBV18 with TRBJ1-1, with 11 bases aligning to TRBD1. The V gene's germline CDR1 is KGHSH and CDR2 LQKENI. The CDR3 totals 16 residues. Trimming at V came to 3 bases and at J to 4 bases, leaving 7 bases not matched to a gene. This CDR3 is CASSPGQGGVGTEAFF. The CDR3 DNA reads as TGTGCCAGCTCACCGGGACAGGGGGGAGTTGGCACTGAAGCTTTCTTT.

The chain uses TRBV2 and TRBJ2-2; possibly TRBD2 for D (6 bases). In germline, CDR1 is SNHLY, CDR2 FYNNEI. The ends were cut back, 6 bases at V and 6 bases at J, with 11 bases in the middle. The CDR3 length is 13 residues. CDR3 sequence reads: CASREGTAGELFF. DNA for the CDR3: TGTGCCAGCAGGGAGGGGACGGCCGGGGAGCTGTTTTTT.